These T cell receptor beta chains were read from a single sample in a study of blood T cell repertoires in COVID-19. The protocol was immunoSEQ multiplex PCR, while the TCRdb copy is restricted to in-frame clones and leaves out a portion. The data contain some 260,000 clones, roughly 90% of them singletons. Sequences were obtained from peripheral blood. These receptors were obtained from a woman between 25 and 40 years old with acute or convalescent COVID-19. CDR3s leave out the opening cysteine and the closing phenylalanine or tryptophan.

cdr3_aa	v_call	j_call
ASSLEGARYNEQF	TRBV5-4	TRBJ2-1
ASSLRAGSDEKLF	TRBV14	TRBJ1-4
ASSLGAESYEQY	TRBV11-2	TRBJ2-7
ASQDRFSYNEQF	TRBV10-2	TRBJ2-1
ASSFGIANEKLF	TRBV7-9	TRBJ1-4
ASSRGGTGYIDTQY	TRBV5-4	TRBJ2-3
ASSRGGGNTGELF	TRBV5-1	TRBJ2-2
ASSKEAGGPVDTQY	TRBV5-1	TRBJ2-3
ASSIGPDDNEQF	TRBV19	TRBJ2-1
ASSLITGTTGSVQY	TRBV5-8	TRBJ2-4
ASSSSGITGNTIY	TRBV5-1	TRBJ1-3
SVGSGASTGELF	TRBV29-1	TRBJ2-2
ASSSPGTGDEKLF	TRBV6-5	TRBJ1-4
ASRAGTSNQPQH	TRBV6-5	TRBJ1-5
ASSLDEGGYEQY	TRBV7-9	TRBJ2-7
ASSPRGAGNQPQH	TRBV19	TRBJ1-5
ASSLAGGSTDTQY	TRBV7-3	TRBJ2-3
ASSYGTSVRGTDTQY	TRBV7-6	TRBJ2-3
ATRGQGQYEQY	TRBV18	TRBJ2-7
ASSSRRKANTGELF	TRBV7-9	TRBJ2-2
ASSVGGESTDTQY	TRBV9	TRBJ2-3
ASTTTSSGTGSGGVSTNTESF	TRBV5-1	TRBJ1-1
ASSQAPSFAFDYT	TRBV4-3	TRBJ1-2
ASSSDRGFPAEQY	TRBV5-1	TRBJ2-7
ASSLYARGADNEQF	TRBV11-2	TRBJ2-1
ASSIPGLATYEQY	TRBV5-6	TRBJ2-7
ASHPRHDRGYNEQF	TRBV10-1	TRBJ2-1
ASSETANYGYT	TRBV25-1	TRBJ1-2
ASSGEDRAPGEQY	TRBV19	TRBJ2-7
ASSPQGGGSEAF	TRBV6-6	TRBJ1-1
ASMFIRGPGQEGAHY	TRBV2	TRBJ2-5
ASIPTGGVDQPQH	TRBV19	TRBJ1-5
ASSPALTTGDNSPLH	TRBV9	TRBJ1-6
ASSQGASDTQY	TRBV27	TRBJ2-3
ASSSGGGFPSPLH	TRBV7-9	TRBJ1-6
ASSQGLASGGTDTQY	TRBV4-1	TRBJ2-3
ASSYGGAGTRLAGSQETQY	TRBV6-2/TRBV6-3	TRBJ2-5
ASRQTEAF	TRBV12-2	TRBJ1-1
ARWTSGTGQY	TRBV6-5	TRBJ2-7
ASSNTGRANEKLF	TRBV9	TRBJ1-4
ASSPSPTLTPCTYEQY	TRBV3-1/TRBV3-2	TRBJ2-7
ASSLGQSTDTQY	TRBV7-2	TRBJ2-3
AWSVRGTGGSPLH	TRBV30	TRBJ1-6
ASSFGLAGAVPNEQF	TRBV7-2	TRBJ2-1
ASSQGREPSPLH	TRBV4-3	TRBJ1-6
AWSVLQDTQY	TRBV30	TRBJ2-3